One and the same sample provided the 24 T cell receptor beta chains below, sequenced in a study of blood T cell repertoires in COVID-19. Produced via immunoSEQ multiplex PCR; TCRdb's table is partial and in-frame only. Of 200,000 to 250,000 clones in the sample, around four fifths were seen once. Sequencing used PBMCs or T cells enriched from blood (not recorded which). All receptors come from a middle-aged man who had recovered from COVID-19.

The rearrangement uses TRBV30 and TRBJ2-3; D uncertain. Germline CDR1 is GTSNPN and CDR2 is SVGIG (reference sequence). Trimming shortened V by 1 base and J by 10 bases, and 9 bases separated the two germline ends. The CDR3 runs to 11 residues. CDR3 protein: CAWSGAVPQYF. The CDR3 DNA sequence: TGTGCCTGGAGTGGGGCCGTACCGCAGTATTTT.

The rearrangement joins TRBV12-3 or TRBV12-4 to TRBJ1-5, with D possibly being TRBD1 (5 bases). The CDR3 is 13 residues long. With 5 bases removed from V and 3 bases from J, the gap between germline ends came to 8 bases. The CDR3 sequence is CASSDSANQPQHF. The CDR3, as DNA: TGTGCCAGCAGTGACAGTGCCAATCAGCCCCAGCATTTT.

The chain carries TRBV9 and TRBJ1-1; unclear D gene. The V gene's germline CDR1 is SGDLS and CDR2 YYNGEE. The CDR3 is 13 residues long. With 3 bases removed from V and 1 base from J, the gap between germline ends came to 7 bases. DNA of the CDR3: TGTGCCAGCAGCGGAACACAGAACACTGAAGCTTTCTTT. Its protein product is CASSGTQNTEAFF.

The chain combines TRBV18 with TRBJ2-5; 9 bases fit TRBD1. CDR1 is KGHSH and CDR2 is LQKENI in the germline V gene. This CDR3 contains 15 residues. V lost 2 bases, J lost 5 bases, and 6 bases stayed unmatched. The CDR3 spells CASSPTQGAMETQYF. The CDR3 coding sequence is TGTGCCAGCTCACCAACACAGGGGGCGATGGAGACCCAGTACTTC. The full variable domain, completed using reference TRBV18 and TRBJ2-5, is NAGVMQNPRHLVRRRGQEARLRCSPMKGHSHVYWYRQLPEEGLKFMVYLQKENIIDESGMPKERFSAEFPKEGPSILRIQQVVRGDSAAYFCASSPTQGAMETQYFGPGTRLLVL.

The rearrangement links TRBV6-5 to TRBJ1-4; 9 bases align to TRBD1. Germline V gene sequence: CDR1 MNHEY, CDR2 SVGAGI. V dropped 4 bases and J dropped 7; count of bases not matched to a gene: 7. The CDR3 loop spans 15 amino acids. In DNA form, the CDR3 reads TGTGCCAGCAGTTGGGGACAGGGTCGGCCTGAAAAACTGTTTTTT. Encoded protein: CASSWGQGRPEKLFF.

The chain joins TRBV19 to TRBJ2-1; 15 bases align to TRBD2. This CDR3 comprises 18 residues. Losses at the gene ends were 4 bases for V and 16 bases for J; bases not matched to a gene: 20. Germline V gene lookup returns CDR1 LNHDA and CDR2 SQIVND (reference sequence). CDR3 sequence reads: CASSRGLPGLAGGPSRFF. CDR3 sequence (DNA): TGTGCCAGTAGTAGGGGATTACCAGGACTAGCGGGAGGGCCGAGCCGATTCTTC. The variable domain in full, completed from reference TRBV19 and TRBJ2-1, reads DGGITQSPKYLFRKEGQNVTLSCEQNLNHDAMYWYRQDPGQGLRLIYYSQIVNDFQKGDIAEGYSVSREKKESFPLTVTSAQKNPTAFYLCASSRGLPGLAGGPSRFFGPGTRLTVL.

On this clone: Other DNA sequences within the sample encode an identical CDR3. V is TRBV19 and J is TRBJ1-6; TRBD1 matches 8 bases. Germline V gene sequence: CDR1 LNHDA, CDR2 SQIVND (reference sequence). The CDR3 is 15 residues long. With 5 bases clipped from V and 5 bases from J, the junction kept 5 bases outside the gene matches. CDR3 region: CASSPGQGNNSPLHF. In DNA form, the CDR3 reads TGTGCCAGTAGTCCCGGACAGGGCAATAATTCACCCCTCCACTTT. The complete variable domain, with remaining parts taken from reference TRBV19 and TRBJ1-6, reads DGGITQSPKYLFRKEGQNVTLSCEQNLNHDAMYWYRQDPGQGLRLIYYSQIVNDFQKGDIAEGYSVSREKKESFPLTVTSAQKNPTAFYLCASSPGQGNNSPLHFGNGTRLTVT.

As to this clone: Other DNA sequences in this sample translate to the same CDR3. This chain links TRBV5-8 with TRBJ2-1; no reliable D call. The CDR3 covers 15 residues. Germline V gives CDR1 SGHTS, CDR2 YDEGEE. With 0 bases removed from V and 0 bases from J, the gap between germline ends came to 7 bases. The CDR3 loop is CASSLGLSSYNEQFF. The CDR3 nucleotides read TGTGCCAGCAGCTTGGGGTTGAGCTCCTACAATGAGCAGTTCTTC. The full variable domain, in which reference TRBV5-8 and TRBJ2-1 provide the parts outside the CDR3, is EAGVTQSPTHLIKTRGQQATLRCSPISGHTSVYWYQQALGLGLQFLLWYDEGEERNRGNFPPRFSGRQFPNYSSELNVNALELEDSALYLCASSLGLSSYNEQFFGPGTRLTVL.

The gene calls are TRBV5-1 and TRBJ2-1; possible D gene TRBD2, 6 bases. Germline V CDR1 and CDR2: SGHRS, YFSETQ. This CDR3 contains 15 residues. Trimming took off 0 bases at V and 3 bases at J, with 10 bases between the two ends. In DNA form, the CDR3 reads TGCGCCAGCAGCTTGGTCCTCGGGAGCTACAATGAGCAGTTCTTC. Translation: CASSLVLGSYNEQFF.

The chain is built from TRBV5-1 and TRBJ2-1; 11 bases align to TRBD2. The CDR3 is 16 residues long. Looked up from germline, CDR1 is SGHRS and CDR2 is YFSETQ. V shed 0 bases, J shed 2 bases, and the junction held 1 base outside the gene matches. CDR3 bases: TGCGCCAGCAGCTTGGGACTAGCGGGGCCCTACAATGAGCAGTTCTTC. It encodes CASSLGLAGPYNEQFF.

The chain carries TRBV5-1 and TRBJ2-1; 8 bases are shared with TRBD2. The germline V gene has CDR1 SGHRS and CDR2 YFSETQ. This CDR3 comprises 15 residues. Trimming took 6 bases from V and 8 from J; bases not matched to a gene: 13. The CDR3 DNA follows: TGCGCCAGCATCGGGGGGCTGGCGGGGGGCCATGAGCAGTTCTTC. It encodes CASIGGLAGGHEQFF.

The CDR3 DNA reads as TGTGCCAGCAGCTTTGGGACTAGCGGGGGGTATGAGCAGTTCTTC. The encoded protein is CASSFGTSGGYEQFF. This sequence joins TRBV5-4 and TRBJ2-1; 15 bases are shared with TRBD2. Losses at the gene ends were 2 bases for V and 8 bases for J; bases not matched to a gene: 2. The CDR3 consists of 15 residues. CDR1 and CDR2 (germline): SGHNT, YYREEE (reference sequence).

The chain couples TRBV2 to TRBJ2-7, with 8 nucleotides matching TRBD2. The CDR3 loop spans 16 amino acids. The germline CDR1 and CDR2 sequences are SNHLY and FYNNEI. The V and J ends lost 2 bases and 2 bases, in that order; junction bases with no gene match: 8. The DNA for the CDR3 is TGTGCCAGCAGTGAACGGATTAGCGGGGAGGCCTACGAGCAGTACTTC. It yields the protein CASSERISGEAYEQYF.

CDR3 DNA: TGTGCCAGCTCACCACTGGCTAGCGGGGAATTATACAATGAGCAGTTCTTC. The encoded protein is CASSPLASGELYNEQFF. The chain is built from TRBV18 and TRBJ2-1; 9 bases line up with TRBD2. CDR1 is KGHSH, CDR2 LQKENI, per germline. V shed 1 base and J 4 bases; nucleotides not matched to a gene: 8. The CDR3 runs 17 residues.

This clone is a singleton in its sample. The genes are TRBV30 and TRBJ1-4; D possibly corresponds to TRBD1 (5 bases). Per germline, CDR1 GTSNPN and CDR2 SVGIG (reference sequence). The ends were cut back, 5 bases at V and 0 bases at J, with 10 bases in the middle. The CDR3 is made up of 14 amino acids. As DNA, the CDR3 is TGTGCCTGGGGGGCCACAGCAACTAATGAAAAACTGTTTTTT. Protein product: CAWGATATNEKLFF.

This clone was seen a handful of times. The chain employs TRBV19 and TRBJ2-3, with 8 bases lining up with TRBD2. The CDR3 extends over 14 amino acids. Germline assignment: CDR1 LNHDA and CDR2 SQIVND (reference sequence). V dropped 1 base and J dropped 6; count of bases not matched to a gene: 3. The DNA for the CDR3 is TGTGCCAGTAGTATAGCGGGAGGGCTTGATACGCAGTATTTT. It translates to CASSIAGGLDTQYF.

This clone was seen only a few times. V gene TRBV7-8 combines with J gene TRBJ1-5; a possible D gene is TRBD1 (6 bases). Germline V lookup: CDR1 SGHVS, CDR2 FQNEAQ. The CDR3 is made up of 15 amino acids. V lost 3 bases to trimming and J lost 7 bases, with 16 bases between them. CDR3 region: CASSFSISGVQPQHF. The CDR3 nucleotides are TGTGCCAGCAGCTTCTCAATATCAGGGGTCCAGCCCCAGCATTTT.

Only a few counts were recorded for this clone. This chain joins TRBV19 and TRBJ2-1; 11 bases are a match to TRBD2. Germline CDR1 is LNHDA and CDR2 is SQIVND (reference sequence). V trimming: 10 bases; J trimming: 6 bases; junction bases outside the gene matches: 8. CDR3 length equals 14 residues. CDR3 in amino acids: CATTAGLAVNEQFF. CDR3 sequence (DNA): TGTGCCACTACGGCGGGACTAGCGGTCAATGAGCAGTTCTTC.

The count of this clone is one. The chain employs TRBV3-1 (or the pseudogene TRBV3-2) and TRBJ2-2; 7 bases fit TRBD1. Germline V gives CDR1 LGHDT, CDR2 YNNKEL (reference sequence). With 5 bases clipped from V and 1 base from J, the junction kept 7 bases outside the gene matches. The length of the CDR3 is 16 residues. CDR3 residues: CASSFRQGLNTGELFF. Here the CDR3 DNA reads TGTGCCAGCAGCTTTCGACAGGGCTTGAACACCGGGGAGCTGTTTTTT.

This chain joins TRBV5-5 and TRBJ2-1; 8 bases align to TRBD1. CDR1 SGHKS and CDR2 YYEKEE come from the germline V gene (reference sequence). The CDR3 has 15 residues. J gave up 7 bases and V 1 base, and 7 bases lay outside the gene matches. The chain's CDR3 is CASSLYGTGGNEQFF. The DNA for the CDR3 is TGTGCCAGCAGCTTGTATGGGACAGGCGGGAATGAGCAGTTCTTC.

The chain joins TRBV24-1 to TRBJ1-1; the D gene is possibly TRBD1 (5 bases). Trimming stripped 4 bases from V and 13 bases from J, with 12 bases between. CDR3 size: 11 residues. Germline CDR1 is KGHDR and CDR2 is SFDVKD. For the CDR3, the DNA is TGTGCCACCAGTGACCGCGGGGGGGATTTCTTT. It yields the protein CATSDRGGDFF.

The chain recombines TRBV7-9 with TRBJ1-3, with a weak D call TRBD1 (5 bases). This CDR3 region has 14 residues. V lost 7 bases and J 5 bases, leaving 15 bases between the germline ends. CDR1 is SEHNR, CDR2 FQNEAQ, per germline (reference sequence). CDR3 residues: CASISSGTRNTIYF. The DNA of the CDR3 is TGTGCCAGCATAAGTAGCGGGACCAGAAACACCATATATTTT.

This clone was picked up a small number of times. This chain joins TRBV5-1 and TRBJ1-2, with 10 nucleotides matching TRBD1. With V trimmed by 1 base and J by 2 bases, 8 bases remained unmatched. This CDR3 contains 17 residues. CDR1 and CDR2 (germline): SGHRS, YFSETQ. Here the CDR3 DNA reads TGCGCCAGCAGCTTGCCCTGGACAGGGGGAGGCAACTATGGCTACACCTTC. It codes for CASSLPWTGGGNYGYTF.

J is TRBJ1-5 and V is TRBV7-9; D possibly corresponds to TRBD1 (5 bases). Trimming pared 4 bases from V and 6 bases from J, leaving 16 bases between. This CDR3 has 15 residues. Germline lookup yields CDR1 SEHNR and CDR2 FQNEAQ (reference sequence). CDR3 coding DNA: TGTGCCAGCAGCTCGTCAGGGTTTTTGGGTCAGCCCCAGCATTTT. Protein: CASSSSGFLGQPQHF.